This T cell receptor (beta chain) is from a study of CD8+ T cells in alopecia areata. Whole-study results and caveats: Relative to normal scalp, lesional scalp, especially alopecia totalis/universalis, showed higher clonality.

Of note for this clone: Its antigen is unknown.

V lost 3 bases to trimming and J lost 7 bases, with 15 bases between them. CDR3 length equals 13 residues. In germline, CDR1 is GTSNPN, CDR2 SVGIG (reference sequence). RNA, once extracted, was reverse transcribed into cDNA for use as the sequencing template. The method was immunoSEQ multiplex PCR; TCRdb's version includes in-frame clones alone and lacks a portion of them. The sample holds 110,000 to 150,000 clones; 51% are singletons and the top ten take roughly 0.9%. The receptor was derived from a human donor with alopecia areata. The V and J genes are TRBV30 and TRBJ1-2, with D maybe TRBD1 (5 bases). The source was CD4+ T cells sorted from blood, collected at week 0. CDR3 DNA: TGTGCCTGGAGGGAGGAACAGGTTACTGGCTACACCTTC. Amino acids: CAWREEQVTGYTF.